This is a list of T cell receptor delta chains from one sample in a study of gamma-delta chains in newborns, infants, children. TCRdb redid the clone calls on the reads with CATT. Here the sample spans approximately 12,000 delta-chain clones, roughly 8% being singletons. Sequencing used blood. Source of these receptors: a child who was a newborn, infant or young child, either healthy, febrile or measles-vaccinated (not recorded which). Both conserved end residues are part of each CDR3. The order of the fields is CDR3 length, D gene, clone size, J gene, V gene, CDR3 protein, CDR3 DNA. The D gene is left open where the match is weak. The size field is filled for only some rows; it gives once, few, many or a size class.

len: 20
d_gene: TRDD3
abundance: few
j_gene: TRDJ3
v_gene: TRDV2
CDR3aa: CACDSVLGDTSSWDTRQMFF
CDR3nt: TGTGCCTGTGACTCCGTACTGGGGGATACGAGCTCCTGGGACACCCGACAGATGTTTTTC

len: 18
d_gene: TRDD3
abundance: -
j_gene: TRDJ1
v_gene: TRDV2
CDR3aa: CACDTVLGDQTYTDKLIF
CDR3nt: TGTGCCTGTGACACCGTACTGGGGGACCAAACTTACACCGATAAACTCATCTTT

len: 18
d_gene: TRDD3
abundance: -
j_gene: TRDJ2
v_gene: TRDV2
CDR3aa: CACDPVLGDAPLTAQLFF
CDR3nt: TGTGCCTGTGATCCTGTACTGGGGGATGCTCCTTTGACAGCACAACTCTTCTTT

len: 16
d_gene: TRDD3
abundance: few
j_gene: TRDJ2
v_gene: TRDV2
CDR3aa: CACDTLTGGLTAQLFF
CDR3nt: TGTGCCTGTGACACCCTAACTGGGGGGCTGACAGCACAACTCTTCTTT

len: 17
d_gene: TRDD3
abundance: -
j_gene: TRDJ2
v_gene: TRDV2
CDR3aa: CACDRLGDSSLTAQLFF
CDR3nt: TGTGCCTGTGACCGACTGGGGGATAGCTCTTTGACAGCACAACTCTTCTTT

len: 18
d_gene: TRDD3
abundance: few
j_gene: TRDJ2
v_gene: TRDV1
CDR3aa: CALGELSTGGCLTAQLFF
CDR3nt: TGTGCTCTTGGGGAACTAAGTACTGGGGGATGTCTGACAGCACAACTCTTCTTT

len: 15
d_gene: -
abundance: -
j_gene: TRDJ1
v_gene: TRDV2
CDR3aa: CACDPLLGATDKLIF
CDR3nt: TGTGCCTGTGACCCGTTACTGGGAGCCACCGATAAACTCATCTTT

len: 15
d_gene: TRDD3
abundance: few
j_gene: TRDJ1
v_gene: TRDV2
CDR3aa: CACDSLGDTSDKLIF
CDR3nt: TGTGCCTGTGACAGTCTGGGGGATACATCCGATAAACTCATCTTT

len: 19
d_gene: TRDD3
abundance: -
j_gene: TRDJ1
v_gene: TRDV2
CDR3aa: CACDTVAVLGKTGVDKLIF
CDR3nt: TGTGCCTGTGACACGGTTGCCGTACTGGGGAAAACCGGGGTCGATAAACTCATCTTT

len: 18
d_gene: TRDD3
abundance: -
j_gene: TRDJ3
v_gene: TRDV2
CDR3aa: CACDTGGIRSWDTRQMFF
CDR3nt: TGTGCCTGTGACACCGGGGGGATACGCTCCTGGGACACCCGACAGATGTTTTTC

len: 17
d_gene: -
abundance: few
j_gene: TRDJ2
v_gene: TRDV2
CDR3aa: CACDTLGGEALTAQLFF
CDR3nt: TGTGCCTGTGACACCTTAGGGGGAGAGGCTTTGACAGCACAACTCTTCTTT

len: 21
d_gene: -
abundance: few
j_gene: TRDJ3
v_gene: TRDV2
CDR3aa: CACDTAPGPGAPSWDTRQMFF
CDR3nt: TGTGCCTGTGACACCGCTCCGGGACCTGGGGCCCCCTCCTGGGACACCCGACAGATGTTTTTC

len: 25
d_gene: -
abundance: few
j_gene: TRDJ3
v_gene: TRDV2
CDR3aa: CACVLVPSRLGGQPGGSWDTRQMFF
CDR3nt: TGTGCCTGTGTCCTTGTTCCATCTCGACTTGGGGGTCAGCCCGGAGGCTCCTGGGACACCCGACAGATGTTTTTC

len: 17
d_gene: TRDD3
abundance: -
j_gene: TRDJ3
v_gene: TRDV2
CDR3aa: CACDNWGSAWDTRQMFF
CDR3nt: TGTGCCTGTGACAACTGGGGGTCAGCCTGGGACACCCGACAGATGTTTTTC

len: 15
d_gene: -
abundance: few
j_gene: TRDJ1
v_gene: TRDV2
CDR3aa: CACDAVDAHTDKLIF
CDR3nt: TGTGCCTGTGACGCCGTGGATGCCCACACCGATAAACTCATCTTT

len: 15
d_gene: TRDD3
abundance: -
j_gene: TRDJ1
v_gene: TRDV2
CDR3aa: CACDTVGGDTGKLIF
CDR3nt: TGTGCCTGTGACACCGTAGGAGGGGATACGGGTAAACTCATCTTT

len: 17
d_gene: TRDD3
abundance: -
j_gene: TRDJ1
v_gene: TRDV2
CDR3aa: CACDTLVLGTYTDKLIF
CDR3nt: TGTGCCTGTGACACCCTGGTACTGGGGACGTACACCGATAAACTCATCTTT

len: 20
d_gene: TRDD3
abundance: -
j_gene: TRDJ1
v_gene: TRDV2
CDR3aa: CACDPLVWENWGILSDKLIF
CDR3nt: TGTGCCTGTGACCCCTTGGTTTGGGAAAACTGGGGGATACTCTCCGATAAACTCATCTTT

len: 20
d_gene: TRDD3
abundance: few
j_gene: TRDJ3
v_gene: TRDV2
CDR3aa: CACDSTGGYESSWDTRQMFF
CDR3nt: TGTGCCTGTGACAGTACTGGGGGATACGAGAGCTCCTGGGACACCCGACAGATGTTTTTC

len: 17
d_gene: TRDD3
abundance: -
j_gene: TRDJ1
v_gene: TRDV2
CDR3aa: CACDPLGDTLRPDKLIF
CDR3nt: TGTGCCTGTGACCCCCTGGGGGATACGCTGCGCCCCGATAAACTCATCTTT

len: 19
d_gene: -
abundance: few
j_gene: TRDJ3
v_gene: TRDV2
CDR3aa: CACDTVRSSRSWDTRQMFF
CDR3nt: TGTGCCTGTGACACGGTTCGTTCTTCGAGGTCCTGGGACACCCGACAGATGTTTTTC

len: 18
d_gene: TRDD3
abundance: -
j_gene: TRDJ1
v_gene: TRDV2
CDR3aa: CACDALTGGHPYTDKLIF
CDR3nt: TGTGCCTGTGACGCCCTTACTGGGGGACACCCTTACACCGATAAACTCATCTTT

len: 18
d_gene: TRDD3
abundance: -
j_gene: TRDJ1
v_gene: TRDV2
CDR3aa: CACDTILGDTRDTDKLIF
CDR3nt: TGTGCCTGTGACACGATACTGGGGGATACGCGGGACACCGATAAACTCATCTTT

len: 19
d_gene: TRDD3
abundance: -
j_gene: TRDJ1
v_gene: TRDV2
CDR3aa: CACDTNYWGIRRVTDKLIF
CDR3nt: TGTGCCTGTGACACCAACTACTGGGGGATACGCCGGGTCACCGATAAACTCATCTTT

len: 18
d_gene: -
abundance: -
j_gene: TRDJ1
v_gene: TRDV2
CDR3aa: CACDTLFGGVYDTDKLIF
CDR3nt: TGTGCCTGTGACACCCTTTTTGGTGGGGTATACGACACCGATAAACTCATCTTT

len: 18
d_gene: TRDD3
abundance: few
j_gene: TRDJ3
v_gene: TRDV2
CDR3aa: CACDTWGIGTWDTRQMFF
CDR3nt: TGTGCCTGTGACACCTGGGGGATAGGGACCTGGGACACCCGACAGATGTTTTTC

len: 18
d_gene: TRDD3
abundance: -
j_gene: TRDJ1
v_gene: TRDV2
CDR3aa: CACDTVLGDRRYTDKLIF
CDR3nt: TGTGCCTGTGACACCGTACTGGGGGATAGACGGTACACCGATAAACTCATCTTT

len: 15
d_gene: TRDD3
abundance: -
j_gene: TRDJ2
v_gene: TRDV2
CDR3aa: CACDVLGVTTAQLFF
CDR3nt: TGTGCCTGTGACGTACTGGGGGTTACGACAGCACAACTCTTCTTT

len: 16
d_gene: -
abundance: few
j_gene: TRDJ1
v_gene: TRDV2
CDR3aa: CARHVPGDSDTDKLIF
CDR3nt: TGTGCCCGCCACGTACCGGGGGACTCCGACACCGATAAACTCATCTTT

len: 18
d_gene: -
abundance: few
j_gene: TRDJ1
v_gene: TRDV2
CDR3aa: CACDTVLPSLRYTDKLIF
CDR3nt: TGTGCCTGTGACACCGTCCTACCATCTCTCCGGTACACCGATAAACTCATCTTT

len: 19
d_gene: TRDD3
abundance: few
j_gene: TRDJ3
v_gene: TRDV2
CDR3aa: CACDNTGGPTSWDTRQMFF
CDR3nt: TGTGCCTGTGACAATACTGGGGGTCCTACTTCCTGGGACACCCGACAGATGTTTTTC